One and the same sample provided the 25 T cell receptor beta chains below, sequenced in a study of blood T cell repertoires in COVID-19. Repertoires were generated with immunoSEQ multiplex PCR, while TCRdb's copy carries only in-frame clones and drops some. The sample consists of around 170,000 clones, about 80% of them appearing once. The sequenced material came from PBMCs or T cells enriched from blood (not recorded which). The source of these receptors is a man aged 60-69 years who had been exposed to COVID-19.

The chain couples TRBV5-6 to TRBJ2-5; 9 bases are shared with TRBD1. Unmatched junction bases numbered 5, after V lost 4 bases and J lost 4 bases. This CDR3 is built from 14 residues. Germline V gene sequence: CDR1 SGHDT, CDR2 YYEEEE. This CDR3 reads CASSGRTGVETQYF. The CDR3 DNA reads as TGTGCCAGCAGCGGGAGGACAGGGGTAGAGACCCAGTACTTC.

The sample holds a few counts of this clone. This chain joins TRBV5-3 and TRBJ2-7, with 10 bases fitting TRBD1. TRBV5-3 is assigned to the ORF class and has an uncertain function. The length of the CDR3 is 14 residues. The ends lost 4 bases at V and 5 bases at J; junction bases unmatched: 6. The CDR3 here is CARSTDRGRDEQYF. CDR3 DNA: TGTGCCAGAAGCACCGACAGGGGGCGCGACGAGCAGTACTTC.

The rearrangement joins TRBV30 to TRBJ2-5; the D is unclear. This CDR3 has 17 amino acids. CDR1 GTSNPN and CDR2 SVGIG come from the germline V gene (reference sequence). Trimming cost V 2 bases and J 5 bases, with 24 bases left between them. The CDR3 sequence is CAWSLNEAEPRSETQYF. DNA for the CDR3: TGTGCCTGGAGTCTTAATGAGGCGGAACCGCGCTCGGAGACCCAGTACTTC. The whole variable domain, remainder taken from reference TRBV30 and TRBJ2-5, is SQTIHQWPATLVQPVGSPLSLECTVEGTSNPNLYWYRQAAGRGLQLLFYSVGIGQISSEVPQNLSASRPQDRQFILSSKKLLLSDSGFYLCAWSLNEAEPRSETQYFGPGTRLLVL.

The chain has TRBV7-6 and TRBJ2-7; possible D gene TRBD1, 6 bases. CDR1 and CDR2 from the germline V gene are SGHVS and FNYEAQ. The CDR3 runs 15 residues. The V gene lost 3 bases and the J gene lost 2 bases, with 14 bases spanning the gap. The CDR3 region is CASSLARDMAYEQYF. CDR3 nucleotide sequence: TGTGCCAGCAGCTTGGCCCGGGACATGGCCTACGAGCAGTACTTC. Variable domain in full (rest from reference TRBV7-6 and TRBJ2-7): GAGVSQSPRYKVTKRGQDVALRCDPISGHVSLYWYRQALGQGPEFLTYFNYEAQQDKSGLPNDRFSAERPEGSISTLTIQRTEQRDSAMYRCASSLARDMAYEQYFGPGTRLTVT.

The V call is TRBV6-5, the J call TRBJ2-4, with D possibly matching TRBD2 (5 bases). Germline CDR1 is MNHEY and CDR2 is SVGAGI. The CDR3 consists of 16 residues. V shed 0 bases and J shed 1 base, with 10 bases lying between them. The CDR3 protein is CASSYSVPGAKNIQYF. CDR3 bases: TGTGCCAGCAGTTACTCGGTTCCGGGGGCCAAAAACATTCAGTACTTC.

The rearrangement joins TRBV6-6 to TRBJ2-7, with 9 bases that match TRBD1. This CDR3 is built from 16 residues. After removal of 6 bases from V and 7 bases from J, the junction contained 16 bases not matched to a gene. Germline V CDR1 and CDR2: MNHNY, SVGAGI (reference sequence). CDR3 residues: CASSHSPGQGGWEQYF. In DNA form, the CDR3 reads TGTGCCAGCAGCCACAGTCCGGGACAGGGAGGTTGGGAGCAGTACTTC.

V usage is TRBV6-2 or TRBV6-3 and J usage is TRBJ2-7, with 9 positions matching TRBD2. CDR3 length: 14 amino acids. Germline CDR1 reads MNHEY; CDR2 reads SVGEGT. The V and J ends lost 6 bases and 6 bases, in that order; junction bases with no gene match: 9. The CDR3 DNA is TGTGCCAGCAGCCTTCTAGCGGGACCGGGCGAGCAGTACTTC. Translation gives CASSLLAGPGEQYF.

The V gene is TRBV10-3, the J gene TRBJ2-1; TRBD2 aligns across 13 bases. The CDR3 is 14 amino acids. V gave up 6 bases and J gave up 8 bases; unmatched junction bases: 4. Germline V gives CDR1 ENHRY, CDR2 SYGVKD. This CDR3 is CAIRGTSGMDEQFF. The CDR3, as DNA: TGTGCCATCAGGGGGACTAGCGGGATGGATGAGCAGTTCTTC.

This chain uses TRBV6-5 with TRBJ2-7, with D uncertain. Trimming left V 8 bases short and J 1 base short, with 15 bases between. The CDR3 contains 14 residues. The V gene's germline CDR1 is MNHEY and CDR2 SVGAGI. In nucleotides, the CDR3 is TGTGCCAGCCAACGAGGCAGCACGTCCTACGAGCAGTACTTC. Protein product: CASQRGSTSYEQYF.

V is TRBV5-1 and J is TRBJ2-3; 9 positions agree with TRBD2. The CDR3 extends over 17 amino acids. Germline CDR1 and CDR2: SGHRS and YFSETQ. After removal of 4 bases from V and 4 bases from J, the junction contained 13 bases not matched to a gene. The CDR3 DNA reads TGCGCCAGCAGCAAGTACCCCGGCGGGAGGGCCTCAGATACGCAGTATTTT. Its protein product is CASSKYPGGRASDTQYF.

V gene TRBV29-1 combines with J gene TRBJ1-4; 9 bases match TRBD1. Trimming took 4 bases from V and 8 from J; bases not matched to a gene: 8. CDR3 length: 14 residues. Germline-derived CDR1 and CDR2 are SQVTM and ANQGSEA. DNA for the CDR3: TGCAGCGTTGTGGAGGGACAGGGAAGGGAAAAACTGTTTTTT. Translating it yields CSVVEGQGREKLFF.

The V call is TRBV5-6, the J call TRBJ2-5; no clear D. Germline V gene lookup returns CDR1 SGHDT and CDR2 YYEEEE. The V and J ends lost 3 bases and 0 bases respectively, with 6 bases between them. CDR3 length: 13 amino acids. The CDR3 DNA follows: TGTGCCAGCAGCTACATTTACCAAGAGACCCAGTACTTC. Translated: CASSYIYQETQYF.

The genes are TRBV19 and TRBJ2-1; D might be TRBD1 (5 bases). Trimming pared 3 bases from V and 8 bases from J, leaving 17 bases between. The V gene's germline CDR1 is LNHDA and CDR2 SQIVND (reference sequence). The CDR3 covers 15 residues. CDR3 amino acids: CASSILRARVDEQFF. Here the CDR3 DNA reads TGTGCCAGTAGTATTCTTCGCGCCAGGGTCGATGAGCAGTTCTTC.

The CDR3 loop is CASSVGSGSTDTQYF. The DNA of the CDR3 is TGTGCCAGCAGCGTAGGTTCCGGGAGCACAGATACGCAGTATTTT. V and J are TRBV9 and TRBJ2-3, with D uncertain. The CDR3 is made up of 15 amino acids. Trimming took off 0 bases at V and 0 bases at J, with 8 bases between the two ends. Germline V lookup: CDR1 SGDLS, CDR2 YYNGEE. Complete variable domain (other parts from reference TRBV9 and TRBJ2-3): DSGVTQTPKHLITATGQRVTLRCSPRSGDLSVYWYQQSLDQGLQFLIQYYNGEERAKGNILERFSAQQFPDLHSELNLSSLELGDSALYFCASSVGSGSTDTQYFGPGTRLTVL.

CDR3 nucleotide sequence: TGTGCCACCAGGGGCCTTCCTGGAAACACCATATATTTT. This gives the protein CATRGLPGNTIYF. V and J are TRBV6-5 and TRBJ1-3, with D maybe TRBD1 (6 bases). The CDR3 runs to 13 residues. V shed 10 bases and J shed 2 bases, with 12 bases lying between them. Germline V gene data show CDR1 as MNHEY and CDR2 as SVGAGI.

The chain carries TRBV11-3 and TRBJ2-7; a weak D match, TRBD2 (8 bases). CDR1 SGHNT and CDR2 YENEEA come from the germline V gene. With 5 bases removed from V and 6 bases from J, the gap between germline ends came to 23 bases. The CDR3 runs 16 residues. CDR3 sequence: CASSPTGIEAGGEQYF. CDR3 bases: TGTGCCAGCAGCCCGACAGGGATCGAGGCGGGAGGCGAGCAGTACTTC.

The chain combines TRBV5-4 with TRBJ2-3; 9 nucleotides agree with TRBD1. This CDR3 spans 15 amino acids. CDR1 SGHNT and CDR2 YYREEE come from the germline V gene (reference sequence). After removal of 3 bases from V and 11 bases from J, the junction contained 13 bases not matched to a gene. CDR3 region: CASSSVKGSGQGQYF. Here the CDR3 DNA reads TGTGCCAGCAGCTCAGTAAAGGGTTCGGGACAGGGGCAGTATTTT.

This rearrangement joins TRBV5-1 to TRBJ2-7; 11 nucleotides match TRBD2. This CDR3 contains 14 residues. CDR1 is SGHRS and CDR2 is YFSETQ in the germline V gene. The V segment lost 0 bases and the J segment 4 bases; nucleotides outside the gene matches: 0. As DNA, the CDR3 is TGCGCCAGCAGCTTGGCTAGCGGGAGGTACGAGCAGTACTTC. Amino acids: CASSLASGRYEQYF.

The rearrangement links TRBV13 to TRBJ2-4; TRBD2 agrees at 10 bases. V trimming: 5 bases; J trimming: 0 bases; junction bases outside the gene matches: 10. The CDR3 totals 18 residues. CDR1 is PRHDT and CDR2 is FYEKMQ in the germline V gene (reference sequence). The CDR3: CASSPTAGGPLAKNIQYF. CDR3 nucleotide sequence: TGTGCCAGCAGCCCAACAGCGGGAGGGCCGTTAGCCAAAAACATTCAGTACTTC.

The chain is built from TRBV20-1 and TRBJ1-6; D is possibly TRBD1 (6 bases). CDR3 length: 14 amino acids. Trimming left V 3 bases short and J 6 bases short, with 12 bases between. Looked up from germline, CDR1 is DFQATT and CDR2 is SNEGSKA (reference sequence). Written as DNA, the CDR3 is TGCAGTGCTAGTGATGGCAGGGGTAATTCACCCCTCCACTTT. Protein sequence: CSASDGRGNSPLHF.

The rearrangement uses TRBV5-1 and TRBJ2-7; possibly TRBD2 for D (6 bases). V dropped 5 bases and J dropped 9 bases, with 15 bases sitting between them. The CDR3 length is 12 residues. The germline V gene encodes CDR1 SGHRS and CDR2 YFSETQ. Here the CDR3 reads CASRLDTEGQYF. In DNA form, the CDR3 reads TGCGCCAGCAGACTAGACACGGAGGGGCAGTACTTC.

This clone was seen ten or more times. The V call is TRBV29-1, the J call TRBJ2-7; D remains ambiguous. The CDR3 is made up of 11 amino acids. Germline CDR1 and CDR2: SQVTM and ANQGSEA. The V and J ends lost 4 bases and 6 bases respectively, with 10 bases between them. The CDR3 nucleotides are TGCAGCGTTGGTTCGCCCGGCGAGCAGTACTTC. Translating it yields CSVGSPGEQYF.

This clone was seen more than once but under ten times. The genes are TRBV5-8 and TRBJ1-1; 8 bases line up with TRBD1. Germline V gene sequence: CDR1 SGHTS, CDR2 YDEGEE. V shed 5 bases and J 6 bases; nucleotides not matched to a gene: 9. This CDR3 comprises 14 residues. This chain's CDR3 is CASRYRGTVAEAFF. The CDR3 nucleotides are TGTGCCAGCAGATACAGGGGGACCGTGGCTGAAGCTTTCTTT.

This clone was seen only a few times. The chain combines TRBV5-1 with TRBJ2-3; the D gene is possibly TRBD2 (5 bases). Germline loops: CDR1 SGHRS, CDR2 YFSETQ. V was trimmed by 2 bases and J by 1 base, leaving 11 bases between them. The CDR3 sequence is 15 residues long. CDR3 in amino acids: CASSFAGDRTDTQYF. The CDR3 region has the DNA TGCGCCAGCAGCTTTGCGGGCGACCGCACAGATACGCAGTATTTT.

This clone was found once. The gene calls are TRBV7-9 and TRBJ2-7; 11 bases map to TRBD2. The CDR3 runs to 15 residues. V gave up 0 bases and J gave up 5 bases; unmatched junction bases: 3. Germline V gives CDR1 SEHNR, CDR2 FQNEAQ (reference sequence). In nucleotides, the CDR3 is TGTGCCAGCAGCTTAGCGGGACTAGCGGCTAACGAGCAGTACTTC. Its translation: CASSLAGLAANEQYF.